The sequence of this T cell receptor (beta chain) was determined in a study of blood T cell repertoires in COVID-19. For the study at large: Recovered status applied to Cohort 3 donors who had two consecutive negative PCRs. It also applied to those with clearance or with symptom resolution. There were acute and convalescent COVID-19 samples, and they came from the United States, Italy and Spain.

The repertoire was sequenced with immunoSEQ multiplex PCR; TCRdb's copy has only in-frame clones and lacks some. This sample carries approximately 360,000 clones, 70% to 90% of them seen once, and the ten largest clones take around 1.9%. The clonotype originates from a man in his forties in a cohort exposed to, infected with or recovered from COVID-19 (not recorded which). Specimen: PBMCs or T cells enriched from blood (not recorded which).

CDR3 bases: TGTGCCAGCACCGAACGAGCGGGAGGGAACCAAGAGACCCAGTACTTC. This sequence encodes CASTERAGGNQETQYF. The V gene is TRBV21-1, the J gene TRBJ2-5; no DNA check was done on the table's D call, TRBD2. TRBV21-1 is recorded as a pseudogene. The CDR3 spans 16 residues.